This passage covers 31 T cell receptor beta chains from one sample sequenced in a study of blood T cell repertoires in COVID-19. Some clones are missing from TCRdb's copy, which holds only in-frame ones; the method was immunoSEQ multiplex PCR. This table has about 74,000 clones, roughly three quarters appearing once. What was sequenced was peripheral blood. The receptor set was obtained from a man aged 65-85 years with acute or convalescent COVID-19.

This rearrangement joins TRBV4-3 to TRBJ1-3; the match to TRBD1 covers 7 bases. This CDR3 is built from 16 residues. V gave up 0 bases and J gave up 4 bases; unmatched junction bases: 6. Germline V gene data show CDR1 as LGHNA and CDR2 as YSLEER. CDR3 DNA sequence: TGCGCCAGCAGCCAAGATAGGCAGGGGGTGGGAAACACCATATATTTT. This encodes CASSQDRQGVGNTIYF.

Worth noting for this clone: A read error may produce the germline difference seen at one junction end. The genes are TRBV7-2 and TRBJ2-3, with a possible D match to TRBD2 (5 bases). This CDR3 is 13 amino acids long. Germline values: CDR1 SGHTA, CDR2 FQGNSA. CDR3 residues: CASSSYTGRQRHF. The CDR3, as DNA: TGTGCCAGCAGCTCTTACACGGGAAGACAAAGACATTTT.

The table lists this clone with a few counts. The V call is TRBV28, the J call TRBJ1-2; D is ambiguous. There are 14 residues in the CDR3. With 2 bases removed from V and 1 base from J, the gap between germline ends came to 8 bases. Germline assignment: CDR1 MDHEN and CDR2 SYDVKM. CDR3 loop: CASSLSRGNYGYTF. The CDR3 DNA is TGTGCCAGCAGTTTAAGCCGCGGTAACTATGGCTACACCTTC.

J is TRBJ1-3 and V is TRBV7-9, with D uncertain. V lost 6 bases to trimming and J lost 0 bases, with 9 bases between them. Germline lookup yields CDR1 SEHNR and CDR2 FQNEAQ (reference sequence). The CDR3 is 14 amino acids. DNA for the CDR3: TGTGCCAGCAGACTGAGGAGCTCTGGAAACACCATATATTTT. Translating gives CASRLRSSGNTIYF.

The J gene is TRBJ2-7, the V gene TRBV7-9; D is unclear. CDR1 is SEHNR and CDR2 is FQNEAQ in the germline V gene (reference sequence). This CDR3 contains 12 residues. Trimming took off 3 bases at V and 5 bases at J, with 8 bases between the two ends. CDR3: CASSFSSNEQYF. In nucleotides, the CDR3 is TGTGCCAGCAGCTTTAGTAGTAACGAGCAGTACTTC.

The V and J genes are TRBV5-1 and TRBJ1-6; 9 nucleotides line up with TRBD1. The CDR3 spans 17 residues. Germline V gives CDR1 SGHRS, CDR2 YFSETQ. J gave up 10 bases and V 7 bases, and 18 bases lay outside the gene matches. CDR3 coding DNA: TGCGCCAGCCTACCCAAAGACCTCGGGGACAGGGAATCACCCCTCCACTTT. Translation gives CASLPKDLGDRESPLHF.

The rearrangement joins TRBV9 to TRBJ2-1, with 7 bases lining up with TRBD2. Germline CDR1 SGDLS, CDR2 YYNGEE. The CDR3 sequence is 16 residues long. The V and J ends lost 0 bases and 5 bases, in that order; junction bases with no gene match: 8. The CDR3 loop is CASSVGLTSFDNEQFF. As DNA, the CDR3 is TGTGCCAGCAGCGTAGGATTGACTAGCTTTGACAATGAGCAGTTCTTC.

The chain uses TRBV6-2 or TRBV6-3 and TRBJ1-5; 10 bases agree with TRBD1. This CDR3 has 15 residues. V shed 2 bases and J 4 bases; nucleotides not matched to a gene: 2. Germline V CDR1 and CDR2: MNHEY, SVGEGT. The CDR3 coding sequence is TGTGCCAGCAGTTACCGGGGACAGGGGAATCAGCCCCAGCATTTT. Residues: CASSYRGQGNQPQHF.

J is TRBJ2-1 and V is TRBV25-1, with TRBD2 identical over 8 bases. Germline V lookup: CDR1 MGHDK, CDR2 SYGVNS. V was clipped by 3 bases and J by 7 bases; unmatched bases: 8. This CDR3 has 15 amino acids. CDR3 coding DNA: TGTGCCAGCAGTGAGCCGGGGGGGACTAGGAATGAGCAGTTCTTC. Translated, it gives CASSEPGGTRNEQFF.

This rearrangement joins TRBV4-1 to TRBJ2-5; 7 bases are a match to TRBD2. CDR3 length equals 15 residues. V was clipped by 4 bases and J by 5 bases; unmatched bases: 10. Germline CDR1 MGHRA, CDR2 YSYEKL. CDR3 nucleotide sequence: TGCGCCAGCAGCCCCGCCGGGGGAGGGGTGGAGACCCAGTACTTC. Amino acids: CASSPAGGGVETQYF.

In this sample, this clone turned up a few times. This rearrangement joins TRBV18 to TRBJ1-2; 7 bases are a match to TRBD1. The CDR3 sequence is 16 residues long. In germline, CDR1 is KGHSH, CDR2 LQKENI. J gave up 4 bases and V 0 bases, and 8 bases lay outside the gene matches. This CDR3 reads CASSPPSGQVGYGYTF. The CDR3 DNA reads TGTGCCAGCTCACCACCTAGCGGACAGGTTGGCTATGGCTACACCTTC.

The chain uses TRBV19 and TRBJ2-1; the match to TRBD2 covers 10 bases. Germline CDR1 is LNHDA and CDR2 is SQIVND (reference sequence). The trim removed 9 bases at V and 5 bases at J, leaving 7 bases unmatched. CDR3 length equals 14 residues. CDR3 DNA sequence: TGTGCCAGCACCCAGGGACTAGCGAACAATGAGCAGTTCTTC. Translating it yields CASTQGLANNEQFF.

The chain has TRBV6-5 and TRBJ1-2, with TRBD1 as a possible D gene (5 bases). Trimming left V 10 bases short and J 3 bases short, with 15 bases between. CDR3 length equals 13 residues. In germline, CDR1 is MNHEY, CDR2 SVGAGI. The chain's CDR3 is CATLGGTYYGYTF. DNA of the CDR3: TGTGCCACTCTCGGAGGGACCTACTATGGCTACACCTTC.

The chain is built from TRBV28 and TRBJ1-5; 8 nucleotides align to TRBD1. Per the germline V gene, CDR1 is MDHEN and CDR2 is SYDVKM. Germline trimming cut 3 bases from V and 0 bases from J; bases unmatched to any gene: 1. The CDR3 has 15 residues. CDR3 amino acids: CASSFQGASNQPQHF. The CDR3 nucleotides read TGTGCCAGCAGTTTCCAGGGGGCTAGCAATCAGCCCCAGCATTTT.

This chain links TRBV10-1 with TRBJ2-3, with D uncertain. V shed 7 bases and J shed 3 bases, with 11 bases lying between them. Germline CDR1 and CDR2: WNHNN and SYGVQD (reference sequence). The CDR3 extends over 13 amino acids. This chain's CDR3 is CASNAVVTDTQYF. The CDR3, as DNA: TGCGCCAGCAACGCGGTGGTGACAGATACGCAGTATTTT.

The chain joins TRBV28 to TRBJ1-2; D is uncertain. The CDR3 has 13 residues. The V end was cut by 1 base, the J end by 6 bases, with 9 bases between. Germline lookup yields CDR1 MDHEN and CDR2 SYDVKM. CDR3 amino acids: CASSLSRLDGYTF. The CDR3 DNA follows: TGTGCCAGCAGTTTATCCCGACTGGATGGCTACACCTTC.

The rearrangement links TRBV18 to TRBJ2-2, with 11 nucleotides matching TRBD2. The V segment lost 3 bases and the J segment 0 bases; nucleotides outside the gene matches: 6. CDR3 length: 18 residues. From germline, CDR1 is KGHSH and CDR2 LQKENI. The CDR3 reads CASSPRLAGFANTGELFF. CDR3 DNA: TGTGCCAGCTCACCCCGACTAGCGGGGTTCGCGAACACCGGGGAGCTGTTTTTT.

The CDR3 sequence is CATSDLPSGRAQETQYF. In DNA, the CDR3 is TGTGCCACCAGTGATTTGCCTAGCGGGAGGGCCCAAGAGACCCAGTACTTC. V and J are TRBV24-1 and TRBJ2-5; 12 bases align to TRBD2. The CDR3 totals 17 residues. The V segment lost 0 bases and the J segment 1 base; nucleotides outside the gene matches: 2. Germline V gene sequence: CDR1 KGHDR, CDR2 SFDVKD.

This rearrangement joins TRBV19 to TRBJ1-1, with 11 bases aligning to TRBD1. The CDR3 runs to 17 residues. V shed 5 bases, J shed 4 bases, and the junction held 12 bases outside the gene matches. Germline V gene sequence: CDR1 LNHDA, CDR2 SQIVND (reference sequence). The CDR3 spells CASSQGQGAAGGTEAFF. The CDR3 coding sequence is TGTGCCAGTAGTCAAGGACAGGGGGCCGCCGGGGGCACTGAAGCTTTCTTT.

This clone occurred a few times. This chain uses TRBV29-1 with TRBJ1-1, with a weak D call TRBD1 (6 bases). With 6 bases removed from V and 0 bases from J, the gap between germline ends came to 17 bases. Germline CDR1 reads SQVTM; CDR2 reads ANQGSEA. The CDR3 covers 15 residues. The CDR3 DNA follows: TGCAGCGTCTCTGAGGACAGCGATATGAACACTGAAGCTTTCTTT. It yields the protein CSVSEDSDMNTEAFF.

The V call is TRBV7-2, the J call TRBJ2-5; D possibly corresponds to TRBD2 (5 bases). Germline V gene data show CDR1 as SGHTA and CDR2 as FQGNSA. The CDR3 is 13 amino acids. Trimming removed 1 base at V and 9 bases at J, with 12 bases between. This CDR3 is CASSLGRAEPQYF. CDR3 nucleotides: TGTGCCAGCAGCTTAGGGCGGGCGGAACCCCAGTACTTC.

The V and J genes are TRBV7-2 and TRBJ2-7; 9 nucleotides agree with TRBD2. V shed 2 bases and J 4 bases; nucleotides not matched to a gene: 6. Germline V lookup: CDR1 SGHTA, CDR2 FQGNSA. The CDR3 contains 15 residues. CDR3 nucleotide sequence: TGTGCCAGCAGCTTAAGGCTAGCGGGACCGTACGAGCAGTACTTC. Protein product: CASSLRLAGPYEQYF.

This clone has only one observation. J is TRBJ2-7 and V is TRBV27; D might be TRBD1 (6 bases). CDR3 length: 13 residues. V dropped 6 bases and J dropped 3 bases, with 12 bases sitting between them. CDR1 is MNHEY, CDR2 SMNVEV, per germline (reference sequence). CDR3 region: CASRRDTNYEQYF. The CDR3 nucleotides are TGTGCCAGCAGACGGGACACTAACTACGAGCAGTACTTC.

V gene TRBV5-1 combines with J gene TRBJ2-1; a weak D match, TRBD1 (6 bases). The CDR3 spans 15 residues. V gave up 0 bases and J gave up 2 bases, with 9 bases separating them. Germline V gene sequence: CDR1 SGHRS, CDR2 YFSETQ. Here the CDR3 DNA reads TGCGCCAGCAGCTTGGAGGACAGAGCCTACAATGAGCAGTTCTTC. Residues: CASSLEDRAYNEQFF.

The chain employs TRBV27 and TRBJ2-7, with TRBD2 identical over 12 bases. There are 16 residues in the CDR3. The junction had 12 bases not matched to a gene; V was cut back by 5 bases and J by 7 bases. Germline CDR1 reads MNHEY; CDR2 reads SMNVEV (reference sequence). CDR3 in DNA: TGTGCCAGCAGTCTCGGACTAGCGGGGAGCCTGGGTGAGCAGTACTTC. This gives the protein CASSLGLAGSLGEQYF.

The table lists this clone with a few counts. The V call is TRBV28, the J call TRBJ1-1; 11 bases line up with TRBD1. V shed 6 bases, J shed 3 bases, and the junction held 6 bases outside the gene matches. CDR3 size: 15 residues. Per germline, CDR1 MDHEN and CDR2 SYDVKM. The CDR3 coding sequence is TGTGCCAGCAGGAGGGACAGGGGGTTTTACACTGAAGCTTTCTTT. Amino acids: CASRRDRGFYTEAFF.

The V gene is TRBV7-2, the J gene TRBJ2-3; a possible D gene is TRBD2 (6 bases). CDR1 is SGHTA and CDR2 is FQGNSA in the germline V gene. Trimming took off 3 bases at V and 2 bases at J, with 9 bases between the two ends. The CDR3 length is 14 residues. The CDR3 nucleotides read TGTGCCAGCAGCTTGGGACTTTCCACAGATACGCAGTATTTT. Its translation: CASSLGLSTDTQYF.

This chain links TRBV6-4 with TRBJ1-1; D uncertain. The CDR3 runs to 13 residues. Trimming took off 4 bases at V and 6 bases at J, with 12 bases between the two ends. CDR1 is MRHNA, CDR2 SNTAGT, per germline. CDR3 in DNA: TGTGCCAGCAGTGGTCTCCAGAGGGCTGAAGCTTTCTTT. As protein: CASSGLQRAEAFF.

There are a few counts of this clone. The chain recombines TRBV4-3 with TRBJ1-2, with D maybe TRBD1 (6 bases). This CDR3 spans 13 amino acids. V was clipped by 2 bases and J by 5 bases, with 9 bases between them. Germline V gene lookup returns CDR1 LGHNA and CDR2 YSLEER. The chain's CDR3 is CASSQLDRYGYTF. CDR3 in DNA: TGCGCCAGCAGCCAACTGGACAGATATGGCTACACCTTC.

As DNA, the CDR3 is TGTGCCAGCAGCTCGACAGGGCCTTATGGCTACACCTTC. This encodes CASSSTGPYGYTF. The chain joins TRBV11-2 to TRBJ1-2, with 7 nucleotides matching TRBD1. J gave up 5 bases and V 4 bases, and 4 bases lay outside the gene matches. The germline gives CDR1 SGHAT, CDR2 FQNNGV. The CDR3 contains 13 residues.

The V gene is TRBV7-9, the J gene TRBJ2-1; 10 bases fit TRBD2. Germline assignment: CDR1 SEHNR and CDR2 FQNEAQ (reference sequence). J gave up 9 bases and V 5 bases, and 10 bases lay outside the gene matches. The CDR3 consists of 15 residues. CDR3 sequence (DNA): TGTGCCAGCAGCCCCGAGGGGGGACTAGCGATTGAGCAGTTCTTC. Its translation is CASSPEGGLAIEQFF.